The next 4 T cell receptor beta chains were all read from a single sample in a study of T cell clonality in common variable immunodeficiency. Study observations and caveats: In common variable immunodeficiency, TCR beta chains reportedly carried fewer deletions and N-nucleotide insertions.

The repertoire was sequenced with immunoSEQ multiplex PCR; TCRdb's copy has only in-frame clones and lacks some. The table lists about 33,000 clones, no singletons, with less than 8% in the top ten. For these TCRs, the target antigens are not known. Material: peripheral blood mononuclear cells. Source of these receptors: a human donor with common variable immunodeficiency.

This clone was detected many times. The CDR3 is cut off 3 residues early in the read; its end comes from the germline J gene. V gene TRBV11-2 combines with J gene TRBJ2-1; no firm D call. V was pared by 0 bases and J by 9 bases, with 6 bases between. The CDR3 runs to 12 residues. The germline V gene encodes CDR1 SGHAT and CDR2 FQNNGV. The CDR3 loop is CASSLDRGEQFF. Incomplete CDR3 DNA: TGTGCCAGCAGCTTAGATCGAGGTGAG.

This clone was counted many times. The sequence runs out 3 residues before the end of the CDR3; the remainder is reconstructed from the germline J gene. The chain carries TRBV5-1 and TRBJ2-5; possibly TRBD1 for D (6 bases). Trimming removed 4 bases at V and 3 bases at J, with 13 bases between. The germline V gene has CDR1 SGHRS and CDR2 YFSETQ. The CDR3 runs 14 residues. CDR3 DNA, as far as it was read: TGCGCCAGCAGCCGACAGGCTGGGAAAGAGACC. Translated: CASSRQAGKET. The whole CDR3 reads CASSRQAGKETQYF.

With respect to this clone: The read ends 3 residues early relative to the CDR3; the germline J gene fills the gap. The chain recombines TRBV18 with TRBJ1-6; unclear D gene. CDR1 is KGHSH, CDR2 LQKENI, per germline. The CDR3 consists of 13 residues. V was clipped by 2 bases and J by 8 bases, with 7 bases between them. CDR3 protein: CASSPGLYSPLHF. The part of the CDR3 DNA that was read is TGTGCCAGCTCACCAGGCTTATATTCACCC. Full variable domain (outside the CDR3, taken from reference TRBV18 and TRBJ1-6): NAGVMQNPRHLVRRRGQEARLRCSPMKGHSHVYWYRQLPEEGLKFMVYLQKENIIDESGMPKERFSAEFPKEGPSILRIQQVVRGDSAAYFCASSPGLYSPLHFGNGTRLTVT.

This clone was seen a few times. The read comes to an end 3 residues before the CDR3 does, leaving the germline J gene to fill in the end. This chain uses TRBV11-2 with TRBJ1-1, with 7 bases aligning to TRBD1. CDR1 is SGHAT and CDR2 is FQNNGV in the germline V gene. This CDR3 is 14 amino acids long. CDR3 in amino acids: CASSTYQGDMKAFF. Incomplete CDR3 DNA: TGTGCCAGCAGCACCTATCAGGGGGATATGAAA.